This T cell receptor (beta chain) is drawn from a study of T cell clonality in common variable immunodeficiency. The V and J ends lost 0 bases and 5 bases, in that order; junction bases with no gene match: 9. Looked up from germline, CDR1 is SGHDN and CDR2 is FVKESK. The CDR3 consists of 17 residues. Study results and caveats: In common variable immunodeficiency, TCR beta chains reportedly carried fewer deletions and N-nucleotide insertions.

Sequenced by immunoSEQ multiplex PCR; TCRdb stores in-frame clones only, minus some. This sample shows about 32,000 clones and no singletons; around 5% rests with the ten largest. This clone was recorded at least ten times. Its antigen is undetermined. The read ends 3 residues before the CDR3 terminus; that terminus is restored from the germline J gene. This TCR was sampled from a human donor with common variable immunodeficiency. The chain joins TRBV14 to TRBJ2-3; 9 bases match TRBD2. Material for sequencing was peripheral blood mononuclear cells. The CDR3 sequence is CASSQDKWLAGLDTQYF. The part of the CDR3 DNA that was read is TGTGCCAGCAGCCAAGATAAATGGCTAGCGGGGTTAGATACG.